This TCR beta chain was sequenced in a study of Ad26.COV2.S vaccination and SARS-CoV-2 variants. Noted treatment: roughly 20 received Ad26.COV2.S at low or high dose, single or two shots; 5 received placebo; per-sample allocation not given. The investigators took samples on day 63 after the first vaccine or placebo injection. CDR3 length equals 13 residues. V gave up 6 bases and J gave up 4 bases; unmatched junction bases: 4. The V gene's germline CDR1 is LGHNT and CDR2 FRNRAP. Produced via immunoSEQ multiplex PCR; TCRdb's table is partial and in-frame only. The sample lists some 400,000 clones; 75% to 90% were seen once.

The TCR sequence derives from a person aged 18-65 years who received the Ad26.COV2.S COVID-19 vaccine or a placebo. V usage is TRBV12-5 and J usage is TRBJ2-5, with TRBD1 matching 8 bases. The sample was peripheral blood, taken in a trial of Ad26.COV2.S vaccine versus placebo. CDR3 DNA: TGTGCTAGTGGACAGGGGGAAGTAGAGACCCAGTACTTC. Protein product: CASGQGEVETQYF.